What follows are 25 T cell receptor beta chains derived from one specimen sequenced in a study of Ad26.COV2.S vaccination and SARS-CoV-2 variants. Method: immunoSEQ multiplex PCR; TCRdb's copy keeps in-frame clones and lacks some. The profile covers some 290,000 clones, with around four fifths appearing a single time and 2% to 2.5% taken by the ten largest. The treatment: about 20 received Ad26.COV2.S at low or high dose, single or two shots; about 5 received placebo; per-sample allocation not given. Sample collection was performed on day 63 after the first vaccine or placebo injection. This sample comprised peripheral blood, obtained in a trial of Ad26.COV2.S vaccine versus placebo. The receptors shown here come from a person between 18 and 65 years old who received the Ad26.COV2.S COVID-19 vaccine or a placebo.

CDR3 DNA: TGCGCCAGCAGCCAGGGCTTTAATGAAAAACTGTTTTTT. As protein: CASSQGFNEKLFF. The V and J genes are TRBV4-1 and TRBJ1-4; D gene unclear. Trimming stripped 3 bases from V and 4 bases from J, with 6 bases between. This CDR3 is built from 13 residues. Germline V gene data show CDR1 as MGHRA and CDR2 as YSYEKL.

This sequence joins TRBV5-1 and TRBJ2-2; 7 nucleotides align to TRBD1. The CDR3 consists of 15 residues. CDR1 is SGHRS, CDR2 YFSETQ, per germline. The J segment lost 2 bases and the V segment lost 4 bases, leaving 5 bases of the junction unmatched. CDR3 DNA: TGCGCCAGCAGCGAAGGACAGGATAACACCGGGGAGCTGTTTTTT. Its translation: CASSEGQDNTGELFF.

This clone was observed once. V is TRBV3-1 (or the pseudogene TRBV3-2) and J is TRBJ1-3, with D maybe TRBD1 (5 bases). Germline V CDR1 and CDR2: LGHDT, YNNKEL (reference sequence). V lost 4 bases and J lost 0, with 19 bases in between. The CDR3 extends over 18 amino acids. CDR3 sequence: CASSRLGEGVPSGNTIYF. The DNA for the CDR3 is TGTGCCAGCAGCCGTCTGGGGGAAGGAGTTCCCTCTGGAAACACCATATATTTT.

This chain links TRBV6-6 with TRBJ1-2; D is undetermined. Trimming took 2 bases from V and 1 from J, leaving 11 bases between them. This CDR3 is 15 amino acids long. Germline values: CDR1 MNHNY, CDR2 SVGAGI (reference sequence). CDR3 bases: TGTGCCAGCAGTTACCGTGTCAGTCGTAACTATGGCTACACCTTC. Its translation is CASSYRVSRNYGYTF.

The chain joins TRBV13 to TRBJ2-2; 7 nucleotides match TRBD2. V trimming: 3 bases; J trimming: 0 bases; junction bases outside the gene matches: 10. The germline V gene encodes CDR1 PRHDT and CDR2 FYEKMQ (reference sequence). This CDR3 is 18 amino acids long. This CDR3 is CASSFTVTLATNTGELFF. The CDR3 nucleotides read TGTGCCAGCAGCTTTACGGTGACACTAGCGACGAACACCGGGGAGCTGTTTTTT.

V and J are TRBV28 and TRBJ1-5; 7 bases line up with TRBD1. From germline, CDR1 is MDHEN and CDR2 SYDVKM. The CDR3 totals 15 residues. V was clipped by 6 bases and J by 4 bases; unmatched bases: 9. Written as DNA, the CDR3 is TGTGCCAGCAGCGACTTCAGGGGGACAAATCAGCCCCAGCATTTT. As protein: CASSDFRGTNQPQHF.

The chain couples TRBV18 to TRBJ2-3; maybe TRBD2 (7 bases). V lost 6 bases to trimming and J lost 4 bases, with 20 bases between them. The CDR3 is 16 amino acids. CDR1 is KGHSH and CDR2 is LQKENI in the germline V gene. The CDR3 here is CASSYGPGGGPDTQYF. CDR3 DNA sequence: TGTGCCAGCTCCTATGGGCCGGGGGGCGGTCCAGATACGCAGTATTTT.

This chain uses TRBV5-1 with TRBJ2-1, with D possibly matching TRBD2 (5 bases). Trimming removed 4 bases at V and 2 bases at J, with 16 bases between. Germline V gene data show CDR1 as SGHRS and CDR2 as YFSETQ. The CDR3 covers 16 residues. CDR3 nucleotide sequence: TGCGCCAGCAGCGCCCTGGAGGCTGGGGCCTACAATGAGCAGTTCTTC. Translated, it gives CASSALEAGAYNEQFF. The entire variable domain, with the rest obtained from reference TRBV5-1 and TRBJ2-1, is as follows: KAGVTQTPRYLIKTRGQQVTLSCSPISGHRSVSWYQQTPGQGLQFLFEYFSETQRNKGNFPGRFSGRQFSNSRSEMNVSTLELGDSALYLCASSALEAGAYNEQFFGPGTRLTVL.

The chain recombines TRBV7-6 with TRBJ2-3; D gene uncertain. The CDR3 loop spans 15 amino acids. Trimming left V 2 bases short and J 0 bases short, with 9 bases between. Germline CDR1 SGHVS, CDR2 FNYEAQ. CDR3 sequence (DNA): TGTGCCAGCAGCTTATTGCGGATTAGCACAGATACGCAGTATTTT. This translates into CASSLLRISTDTQYF.

V gene TRBV27 combines with J gene TRBJ1-3, with TRBD1 identical over 7 bases. The CDR3 has 15 amino acids. The V gene end was trimmed by 2 bases and the J gene end by 3 bases; junction bases not matched to a gene: 4. The germline V gene has CDR1 MNHEY and CDR2 SMNVEV (reference sequence). This CDR3 is CASSLKGAFGNTIYF. The CDR3 nucleotides are TGTGCCAGCAGTTTAAAGGGGGCCTTTGGAAACACCATATATTTT.

The chain is built from TRBV4-1 and TRBJ2-1; 9 positions agree with TRBD2. The CDR3 has 18 residues. The V and J ends lost 2 bases and 3 bases, in that order; junction bases with no gene match: 11. In germline, CDR1 is MGHRA, CDR2 YSYEKL. The CDR3 sequence is CASSQLRLLAGIYNEQFF. CDR3 DNA: TGCGCCAGCAGCCAACTCAGACTGCTAGCGGGGATCTACAATGAGCAGTTCTTC.

The V and J genes are TRBV5-6 and TRBJ1-1; D gene ambiguous. This CDR3 has 14 amino acids. The V gene's germline CDR1 is SGHDT and CDR2 YYEEEE. V lost 4 bases to trimming and J lost 2 bases, with 12 bases between them. The CDR3 DNA sequence: TGTGCCAGCAGCCGACCTAACACTAACACTGAAGCTTTCTTT. Residues: CASSRPNTNTEAFF. Full variable domain (outside the CDR3, taken from reference TRBV5-6 and TRBJ1-1): DAGVTQSPTHLIKTRGQQVTLRCSPKSGHDTVSWYQQALGQGPQFIFQYYEEEERQRGNFPDRFSGHQFPNYSSELNVNALLLGDSALYLCASSRPNTNTEAFFGQGTRLTVV.

The CDR3 coding sequence is TGTGCCAGCAGTGAAGCTCGAACCAGACTCTCGAGGGACACTGAAGCTTTCTTT. It is translated as CASSEARTRLSRDTEAFF. The genes are TRBV6-1 and TRBJ1-1, with unresolved D. The CDR3 extends over 18 amino acids. Per the germline V gene, CDR1 is MNHNS and CDR2 is SASEGT. V was trimmed by 0 bases and J by 3 bases, leaving 20 bases between them.

The chain is built from TRBV7-2 and TRBJ2-7; D call uncertain. This CDR3 contains 14 residues. Germline loops: CDR1 SGHTA, CDR2 FQGNSA. Trimming cost V 5 bases and J 0 bases, with 11 bases left between them. The CDR3 nucleotides are TGTGCCAGCAGCCCCCAGCAGGACTCCTACGAGCAGTACTTC. Its translation: CASSPQQDSYEQYF.

The chain has TRBV5-6 and TRBJ1-5; possibly TRBD1 for D (5 bases). Germline V gene sequence: CDR1 SGHDT, CDR2 YYEEEE. Trimming pared 4 bases from V and 1 base from J, leaving 15 bases between. The CDR3 contains 16 residues. The DNA for the CDR3 is TGTGCCAGCAGCCCCGCTACGGGGCGAAGCAATCAGCCCCAGCATTTT. Its protein product is CASSPATGRSNQPQHF.

CDR3 nucleotide sequence: TGTGCCAGCAGCGTCGGCAGGGGGCGGAATTCACCCCTCCACTTT. It yields the protein CASSVGRGRNSPLHF. The rearrangement links TRBV11-3 to TRBJ1-6, with 8 positions matching TRBD1. J was trimmed by 7 bases and V by 5 bases; bases with no gene match: 7. Germline values: CDR1 SGHNT, CDR2 YENEEA. The CDR3 has 15 amino acids.

This chain links TRBV19 with TRBJ1-5; D gene unclear. The CDR3 loop spans 17 amino acids. The germline V gene encodes CDR1 LNHDA and CDR2 SQIVND (reference sequence). V gave up 6 bases and J gave up 5 bases, with 23 bases separating them. The CDR3 sequence: CASSTNPHRTGYQPQHF. In DNA, the CDR3 is TGTGCCAGTAGCACCAACCCTCATAGGACGGGTTATCAGCCCCAGCATTTT.

The chain recombines TRBV27 with TRBJ1-2; no clear D gene. Per germline, CDR1 MNHEY and CDR2 SMNVEV (reference sequence). The V end lost 0 bases, the J end lost 7 bases, and 9 bases lay between the germline ends. The CDR3 sequence is 13 residues long. CDR3 sequence reads: CASSLSSGSGYTF. The CDR3 DNA follows: TGTGCCAGCAGTTTATCCTCCGGGTCTGGCTACACCTTC.

This chain uses TRBV2 with TRBJ1-5; the D gene is possibly TRBD1 (6 bases). The CDR3 has 12 residues. V lost 6 bases, J lost 7 bases, and 10 bases lay in between. The germline V gene encodes CDR1 SNHLY and CDR2 FYNNEI. CDR3 bases: TGTGCCAGCAGATTGACAGGCCAGCCCCAGCATTTT. This translates into CASRLTGQPQHF.

The rearrangement uses TRBV9 and TRBJ1-2; the D is unclear. CDR1 SGDLS and CDR2 YYNGEE come from the germline V gene. V lost 4 bases, J lost 4 bases, and 14 bases lay in between. This CDR3 has 14 residues. The CDR3 spells CASSFNIGSYGYTF. In nucleotides, the CDR3 is TGTGCCAGCAGCTTTAATATTGGTAGCTATGGCTACACCTTC.

The V and J genes are TRBV28 and TRBJ2-7; TRBD2 matches 7 bases. V shed 3 bases, J shed 3 bases, and the junction held 11 bases outside the gene matches. The CDR3 loop spans 16 amino acids. CDR1 and CDR2 from the germline V gene are MDHEN and SYDVKM. In nucleotides, the CDR3 is TGTGCCAGCAGTTTGGGTCGGGAGGACCGTGACTACGAGCAGTACTTC. This encodes CASSLGREDRDYEQYF. The full variable domain, with the rest looked up from reference TRBV28 and TRBJ2-7, is DVKVTQSSRYLVKRTGEKVFLECVQDMDHENMFWYRQDPGLGLRLIYFSYDVKMKEKGDIPEGYSVSREKKERFSLILESASTNQTSMYLCASSLGREDRDYEQYFGPGTRLTVT.

The J gene is TRBJ1-6, the V gene TRBV7-9, with D tentatively TRBD1 (6 bases). The CDR3 has 14 residues. V lost 5 bases and J 11 bases, leaving 16 bases between the germline ends. Germline lookup yields CDR1 SEHNR and CDR2 FQNEAQ (reference sequence). The CDR3 sequence: CASSPDSIQTPLHF. The CDR3 DNA reads as TGTGCCAGCAGCCCGGACAGTATTCAGACACCCCTCCACTTT.

The V and J genes are TRBV20-1 and TRBJ2-5; D remains ambiguous. This CDR3 is built from 10 residues. Per germline, CDR1 DFQATT and CDR2 SNEGSKA (reference sequence). The V gene lost 4 bases and the J gene lost 6 bases, with 6 bases spanning the gap. In nucleotides, the CDR3 is TGCAGTGCTAAGAAAAAGACCCAGTACTTC. It specifies CSAKKKTQYF.

This chain uses TRBV30 with TRBJ2-2, with D perhaps matching TRBD2 (5 bases). CDR1 GTSNPN and CDR2 SVGIG come from the germline V gene (reference sequence). CDR3 length: 13 residues. V was clipped by 5 bases and J by 2 bases, with 9 bases between them. The CDR3 protein is CAWGTGNTGELFF. The CDR3 DNA reads TGTGCCTGGGGAACGGGAAACACCGGGGAGCTGTTTTTT.

V is TRBV5-1 and J is TRBJ1-2, with D tentatively TRBD1 (5 bases). The CDR3 spans 15 residues. Germline V gene sequence: CDR1 SGHRS, CDR2 YFSETQ. Trimming cost V 1 base and J 1 base, with 11 bases left between them. The CDR3, as DNA: TGCGCCAGCAGCTTGCTCCGGGACGGTAACTATGGCTACACCTTC. This sequence encodes CASSLLRDGNYGYTF.